This TCR beta chain was found in a study of T cell responses to AZD1222 COVID-19 vaccine. The repertoire was sequenced with immunoSEQ multiplex PCR; TCRdb's copy has only in-frame clones and lacks some. The sample carries about 120,000 clones, approximately 90% recorded once. Germline-derived CDR1 and CDR2 are MNHNY and SVGAGI (reference sequence). Trimming pared 2 bases from V and 3 bases from J, leaving 5 bases between. The CDR3 sequence is 13 residues long. The TCR was taken from an adult in good health. The specimen comprised peripheral blood, sampled on day 0 of AZD1222 vaccination. V is TRBV6-6 and J is TRBJ2-1; a weak D match, TRBD2 (5 bases). CDR3 sequence (DNA): TGTGCCAGCAGTTACACTAGCTACAATGAGCAGTTCTTC. This gives the protein CASSYTSYNEQFF.